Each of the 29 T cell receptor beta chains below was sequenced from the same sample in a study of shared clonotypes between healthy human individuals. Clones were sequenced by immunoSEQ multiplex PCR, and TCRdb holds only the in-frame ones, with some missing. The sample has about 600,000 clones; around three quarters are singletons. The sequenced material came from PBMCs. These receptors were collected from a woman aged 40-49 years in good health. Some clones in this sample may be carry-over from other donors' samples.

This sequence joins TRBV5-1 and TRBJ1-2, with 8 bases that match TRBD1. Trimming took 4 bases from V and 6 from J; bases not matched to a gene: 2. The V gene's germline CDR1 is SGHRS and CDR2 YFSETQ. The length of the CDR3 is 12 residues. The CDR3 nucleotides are TGCGCCAGCAGCCTGGACAGGGATGGCTACACCTTC. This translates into CASSLDRDGYTF.

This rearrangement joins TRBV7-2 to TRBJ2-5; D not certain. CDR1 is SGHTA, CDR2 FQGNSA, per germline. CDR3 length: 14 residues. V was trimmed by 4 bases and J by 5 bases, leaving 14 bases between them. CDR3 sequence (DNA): TGTGCCAGCAGCTCCGCGGTAGGCGGCGAGACCCAGTACTTC. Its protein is CASSSAVGGETQYF.

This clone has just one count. CDR3 sequence (DNA): TGTGCCAGCAGTCAACAGGGGTTTGCTCTTATATCTTTCTTT. Its protein is CASSQQGFALISFF. The V gene is TRBV2, the J gene TRBJ1-1, with 7 bases identical to TRBD1. V was clipped by 5 bases and J by 12 bases; unmatched bases: 15. The CDR3 length is 14 residues. Germline V gene lookup returns CDR1 SNHLY and CDR2 FYNNEI.

CDR3 nucleotide sequence: TGTGCCTGGAATATCCCCCACGGGACAGGGGTTACAGATACGCAGTATTTT. It translates to CAWNIPHGTGVTDTQYF. This chain joins TRBV30 and TRBJ2-3; 10 positions agree with TRBD1. V gave up 4 bases and J gave up 3 bases; unmatched junction bases: 13. The CDR3 runs to 17 residues. The germline CDR1 and CDR2 sequences are GTSNPN and SVGIG (reference sequence). Looking up the rest from reference TRBV30 and TRBJ2-3 gives the full variable domain: SQTIHQWPATLVQPVGSPLSLECTVEGTSNPNLYWYRQAAGRGLQLLFYSVGIGQISSEVPQNLSASRPQDRQFILSSKKLLLSDSGFYLCAWNIPHGTGVTDTQYFGPGTRLTVL.

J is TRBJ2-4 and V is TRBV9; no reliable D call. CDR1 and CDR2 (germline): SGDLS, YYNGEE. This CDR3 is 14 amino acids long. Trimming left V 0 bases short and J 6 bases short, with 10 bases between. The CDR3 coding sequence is TGTGCCAGCAGCGTAGGAGGCCCGGGAAACATTCAGTACTTC. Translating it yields CASSVGGPGNIQYF. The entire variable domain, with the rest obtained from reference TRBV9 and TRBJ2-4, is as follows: DSGVTQTPKHLITATGQRVTLRCSPRSGDLSVYWYQQSLDQGLQFLIQYYNGEERAKGNILERFSAQQFPDLHSELNLSSLELGDSALYFCASSVGGPGNIQYFGAGTRLSVL.

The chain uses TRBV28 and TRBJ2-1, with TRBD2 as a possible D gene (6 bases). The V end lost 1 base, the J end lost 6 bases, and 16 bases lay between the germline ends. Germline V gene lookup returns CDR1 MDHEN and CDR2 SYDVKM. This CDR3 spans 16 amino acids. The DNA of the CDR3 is TGTGCCAGCAGTTTATTGGGACTCCAAAAATCCAATGAGCAGTTCTTC. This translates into CASSLLGLQKSNEQFF.

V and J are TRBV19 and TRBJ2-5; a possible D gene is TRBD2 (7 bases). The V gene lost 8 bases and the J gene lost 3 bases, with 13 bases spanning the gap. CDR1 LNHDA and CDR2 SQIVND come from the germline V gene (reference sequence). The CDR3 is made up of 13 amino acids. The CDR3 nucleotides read TGTGCCAGTGCCCGAGGGGGGGAAGAGACCCAGTACTTC. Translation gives CASARGGEETQYF.

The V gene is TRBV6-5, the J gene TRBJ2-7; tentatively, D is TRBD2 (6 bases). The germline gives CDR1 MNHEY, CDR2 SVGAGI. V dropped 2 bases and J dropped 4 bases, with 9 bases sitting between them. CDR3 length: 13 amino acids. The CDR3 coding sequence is TGTGCCAGCAGTTACGGGCGGGATTACGAGCAGTACTTC. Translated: CASSYGRDYEQYF.

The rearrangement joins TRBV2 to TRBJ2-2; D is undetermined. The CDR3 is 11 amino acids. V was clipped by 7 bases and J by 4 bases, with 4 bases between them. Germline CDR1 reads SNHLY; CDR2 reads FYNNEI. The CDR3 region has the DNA TGTGCCAGCAAAGGCACCGGGGAGCTGTTTTTT. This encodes CASKGTGELFF.

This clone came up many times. The CDR3 loop reads CASSLGPETYEQYF. For the CDR3, the DNA is TGTGCCAGCAGCTTAGGCCCTGAGACCTACGAGCAGTACTTC. The V gene is TRBV7-2, the J gene TRBJ2-7, with D unclear. CDR1 is SGHTA, CDR2 FQGNSA, per germline. The length of the CDR3 is 14 residues. V lost 1 base and J 2 bases, leaving 9 bases between the germline ends. Complete variable domain (other parts from reference TRBV7-2 and TRBJ2-7): GAGVSQSPSNKVTEKGKDVELRCDPISGHTALYWYRQSLGQGLEFLIYFQGNSAPDKSGLPSDRFSAERTGGSVSTLTIQRTQQEDSAVYLCASSLGPETYEQYFGPGTRLTVT.

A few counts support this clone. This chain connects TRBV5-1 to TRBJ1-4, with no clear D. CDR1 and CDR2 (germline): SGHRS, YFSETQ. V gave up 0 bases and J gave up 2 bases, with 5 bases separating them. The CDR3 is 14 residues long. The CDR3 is CASSLGPTNEKLFF. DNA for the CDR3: TGCGCCAGCAGCTTGGGACCGACTAATGAAAAACTGTTTTTT.

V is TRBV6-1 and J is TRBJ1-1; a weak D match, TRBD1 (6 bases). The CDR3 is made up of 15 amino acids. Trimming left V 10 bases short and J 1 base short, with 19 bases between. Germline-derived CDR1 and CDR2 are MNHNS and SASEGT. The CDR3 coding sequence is TGTGCCATTTTAGTCCAGGGGCGGGGGAACACTGAAGCTTTCTTT. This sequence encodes CAILVQGRGNTEAFF.

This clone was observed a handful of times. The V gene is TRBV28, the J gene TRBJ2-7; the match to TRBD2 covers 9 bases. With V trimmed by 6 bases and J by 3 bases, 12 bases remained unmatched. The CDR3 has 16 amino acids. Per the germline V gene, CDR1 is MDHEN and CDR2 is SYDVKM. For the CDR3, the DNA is TGTGCCAGCAGAAATATAGCGGGAGAGCGTCACTACGAGCAGTACTTC. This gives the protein CASRNIAGERHYEQYF. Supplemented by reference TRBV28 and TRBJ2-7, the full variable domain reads DVKVTQSSRYLVKRTGEKVFLECVQDMDHENMFWYRQDPGLGLRLIYFSYDVKMKEKGDIPEGYSVSREKKERFSLILESASTNQTSMYLCASRNIAGERHYEQYFGPGTRLTVT.

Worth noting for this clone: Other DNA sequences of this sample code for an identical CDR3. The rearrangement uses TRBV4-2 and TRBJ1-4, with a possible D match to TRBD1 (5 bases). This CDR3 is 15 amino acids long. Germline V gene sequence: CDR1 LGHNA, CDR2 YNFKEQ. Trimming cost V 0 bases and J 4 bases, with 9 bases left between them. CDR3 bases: TGTGCCAGCAGCCAAGATCGGGGGTTTAATGAAAAACTGTTTTTT. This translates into CASSQDRGFNEKLFF.

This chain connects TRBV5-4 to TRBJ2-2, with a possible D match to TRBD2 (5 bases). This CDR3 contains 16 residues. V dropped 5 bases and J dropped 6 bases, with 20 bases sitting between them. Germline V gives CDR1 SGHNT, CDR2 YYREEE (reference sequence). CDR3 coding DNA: TGTGCCAGCAGTTCCACCCCACCCCAGCGGCCCGGGGAGCTGTTTTTT. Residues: CASSSTPPQRPGELFF.

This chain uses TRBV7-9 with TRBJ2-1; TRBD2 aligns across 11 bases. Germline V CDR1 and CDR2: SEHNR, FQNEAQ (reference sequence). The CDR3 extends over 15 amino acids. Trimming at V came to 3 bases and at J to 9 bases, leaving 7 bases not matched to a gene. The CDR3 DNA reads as TGTGCCAGCAGCTTTAGCGGGAGGGCCTCGGGTGAGCAGTTCTTC. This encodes CASSFSGRASGEQFF.

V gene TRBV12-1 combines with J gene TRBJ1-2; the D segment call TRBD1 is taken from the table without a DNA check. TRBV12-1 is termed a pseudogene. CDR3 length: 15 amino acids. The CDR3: CASSALTGVGRGYTF. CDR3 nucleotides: TGTGCCAGCAGCGCCCTGACAGGGGTGGGGAGGGGCTACACCTTC.

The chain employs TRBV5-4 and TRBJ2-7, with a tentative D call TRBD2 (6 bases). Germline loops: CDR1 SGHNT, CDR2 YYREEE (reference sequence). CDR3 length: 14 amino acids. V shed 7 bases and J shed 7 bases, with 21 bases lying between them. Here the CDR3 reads CASRQGSRDGEQYF. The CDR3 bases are TGTGCCAGCCGACAAGGCTCGCGGGACGGAGAGCAGTACTTC.

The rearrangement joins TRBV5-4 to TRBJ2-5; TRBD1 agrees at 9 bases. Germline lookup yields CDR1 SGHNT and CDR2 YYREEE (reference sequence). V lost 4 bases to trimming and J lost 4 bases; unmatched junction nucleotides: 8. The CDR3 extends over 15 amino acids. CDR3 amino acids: CASSIGQGFAETQYF. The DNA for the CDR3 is TGTGCCAGCAGCATCGGACAGGGGTTTGCAGAGACCCAGTACTTC.

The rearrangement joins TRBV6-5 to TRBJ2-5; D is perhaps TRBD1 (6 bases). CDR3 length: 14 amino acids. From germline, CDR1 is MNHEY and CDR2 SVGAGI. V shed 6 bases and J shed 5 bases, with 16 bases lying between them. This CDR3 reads CASRRTVSGETQYF. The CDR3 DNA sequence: TGTGCCAGCAGGCGGACAGTCTCAGGGGAGACCCAGTACTTC.

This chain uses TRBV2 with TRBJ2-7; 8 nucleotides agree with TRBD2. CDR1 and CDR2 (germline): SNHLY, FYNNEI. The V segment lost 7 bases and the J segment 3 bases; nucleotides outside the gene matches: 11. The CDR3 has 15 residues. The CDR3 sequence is CASTGGLGINYEQYF. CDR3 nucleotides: TGTGCCAGCACCGGGGGACTAGGAATAAACTACGAGCAGTACTTC.

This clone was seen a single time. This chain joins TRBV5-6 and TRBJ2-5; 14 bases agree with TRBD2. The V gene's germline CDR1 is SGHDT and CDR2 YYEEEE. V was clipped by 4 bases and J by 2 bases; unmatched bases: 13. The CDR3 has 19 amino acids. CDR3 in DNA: TGTGCCAGCAGCAGTTTTCCCGGGACTAGCGGGAGCTCTCAAGAGACCCAGTACTTC. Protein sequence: CASSSFPGTSGSSQETQYF.

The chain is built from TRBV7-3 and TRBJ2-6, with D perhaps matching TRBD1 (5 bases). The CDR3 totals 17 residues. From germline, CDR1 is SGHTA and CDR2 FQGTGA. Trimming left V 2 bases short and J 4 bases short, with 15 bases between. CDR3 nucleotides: TGTGCCAGCAGCTTAGGGGCCCAGGGTAGAGGGGCCAACGTCCTGACTTTC. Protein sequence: CASSLGAQGRGANVLTF.

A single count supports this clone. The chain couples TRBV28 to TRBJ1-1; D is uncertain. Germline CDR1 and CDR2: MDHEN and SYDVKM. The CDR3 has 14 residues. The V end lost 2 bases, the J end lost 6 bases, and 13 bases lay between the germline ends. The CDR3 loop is CASSLVAGTAEAFF. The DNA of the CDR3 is TGTGCCAGCAGTTTAGTGGCGGGAACAGCTGAAGCTTTCTTT.

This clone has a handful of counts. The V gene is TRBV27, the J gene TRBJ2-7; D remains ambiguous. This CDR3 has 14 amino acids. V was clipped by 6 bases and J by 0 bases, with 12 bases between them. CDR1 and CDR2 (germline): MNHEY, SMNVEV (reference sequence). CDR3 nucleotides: TGTGCCAGCAGCCAGAACATCCTCTCCTACGAGCAGTACTTC. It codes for CASSQNILSYEQYF.

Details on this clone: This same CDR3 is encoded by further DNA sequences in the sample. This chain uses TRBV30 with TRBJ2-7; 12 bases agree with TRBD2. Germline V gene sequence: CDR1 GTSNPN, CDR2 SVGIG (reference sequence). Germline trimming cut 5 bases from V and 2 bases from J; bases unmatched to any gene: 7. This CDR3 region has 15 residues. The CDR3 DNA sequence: TGTGCCTGGGCGCTAGCGGGAGGGCAAGCCTACGAGCAGTACTTC. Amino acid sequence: CAWALAGGQAYEQYF.

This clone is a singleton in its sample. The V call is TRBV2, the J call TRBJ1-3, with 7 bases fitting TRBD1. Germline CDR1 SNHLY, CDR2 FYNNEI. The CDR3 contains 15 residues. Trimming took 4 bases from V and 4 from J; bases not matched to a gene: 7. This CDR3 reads CASSVGGGAGNTIYF. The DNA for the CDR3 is TGTGCCAGCAGTGTTGGAGGGGGCGCCGGAAACACCATATATTTT.

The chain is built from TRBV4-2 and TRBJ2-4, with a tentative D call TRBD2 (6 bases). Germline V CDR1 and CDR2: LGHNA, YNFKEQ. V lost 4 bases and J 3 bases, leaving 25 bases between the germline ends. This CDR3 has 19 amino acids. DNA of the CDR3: TGTGCCAGCAGCCCAAACGACTTTGCGCGGGACGGCGTCAAAAACATTCAGTACTTC. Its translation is CASSPNDFARDGVKNIQYF.

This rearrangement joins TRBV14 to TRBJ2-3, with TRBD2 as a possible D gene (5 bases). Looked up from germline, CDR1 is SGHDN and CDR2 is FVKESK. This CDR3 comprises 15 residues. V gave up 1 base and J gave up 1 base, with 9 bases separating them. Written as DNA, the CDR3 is TGTGCCAGCAGCCAAGGCGCGCGGGGCACAGATACGCAGTATTTT. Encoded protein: CASSQGARGTDTQYF.